The T cell receptor (beta chain) under discussion was sequenced for a study of blood T cell repertoires in COVID-19. At the level of the study: From the United States, Italy and Spain came samples of acute and convalescent COVID-19.

Germline V gene sequence: CDR1 SQVTM, CDR2 ANQGSEA. The CDR3 totals 13 residues. Trimming cost V 4 bases and J 4 bases; bases outside gene matches: 6. The study assigned cohorts using participant-reported clinical history. Repertoires were generated with immunoSEQ multiplex PCR, while TCRdb's copy carries only in-frame clones and drops some. This sample has 220,000 or so clones; roughly 84% occur once, and the top ten carry 6.8%. The specimen was PBMCs or T cells enriched from blood (not recorded which). The V gene is TRBV29-1, the J gene TRBJ2-7, with 8 bases lining up with TRBD2. This receptor was identified in a woman aged 40 to 50 who had recovered from COVID-19. CDR3 residues: CSVVLAGLYEQYF. CDR3 in DNA: TGCAGCGTTGTATTAGCGGGATTGTACGAGCAGTACTTC.